This T cell receptor (beta chain) comes out of a study of shared clonotypes between healthy human individuals. In regard to this clone: What it recognizes is unknown.

Germline V gives CDR1 SNHLY, CDR2 FYNNEI. V lost 6 bases, J lost 6 bases, and 10 bases stayed unmatched. The CDR3 contains 15 residues. Study-wide results and limits: Naive CD4 clonotypes were shared across a handful of donors at 5% to 6%. Against clonotypes common to all four donors, non-shared ones had lower generation probabilities.

Measured with immunoSEQ multiplex PCR; TCRdb has only the in-frame clones, and not every one. The table includes over a million clones, 97% to 99% detected once. The TCR originated in a man in his thirties or forties in good health. This sequence joins TRBV2 and TRBJ2-7; 11 bases line up with TRBD2. The sample was naive CD4+ T cells sorted from blood. Regarding subset: CD45RA+ positively selected. The DNA for the CDR3 is TGTGCCAGCAGGCCAGGGGCTAGCGGGAGGAGCGAGCAGTACTTC. Translated: CASRPGASGRSEQYF.